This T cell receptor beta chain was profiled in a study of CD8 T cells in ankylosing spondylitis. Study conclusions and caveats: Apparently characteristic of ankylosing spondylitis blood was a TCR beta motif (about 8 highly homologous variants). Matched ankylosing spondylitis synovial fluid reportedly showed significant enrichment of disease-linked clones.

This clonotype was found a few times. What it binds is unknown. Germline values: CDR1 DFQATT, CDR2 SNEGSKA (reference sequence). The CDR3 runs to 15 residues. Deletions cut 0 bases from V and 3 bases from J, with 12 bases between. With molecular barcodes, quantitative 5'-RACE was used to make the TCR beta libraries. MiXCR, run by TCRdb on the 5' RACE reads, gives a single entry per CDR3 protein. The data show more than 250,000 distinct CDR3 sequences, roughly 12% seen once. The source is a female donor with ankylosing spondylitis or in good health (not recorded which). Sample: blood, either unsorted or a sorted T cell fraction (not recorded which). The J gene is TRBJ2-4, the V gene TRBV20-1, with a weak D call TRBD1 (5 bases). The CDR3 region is CSAREWGTGKNIQYF. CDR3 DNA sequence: TGCAGTGCTAGAGAGTGGGGCACGGGCAAAAACATTCAGTACTTC.